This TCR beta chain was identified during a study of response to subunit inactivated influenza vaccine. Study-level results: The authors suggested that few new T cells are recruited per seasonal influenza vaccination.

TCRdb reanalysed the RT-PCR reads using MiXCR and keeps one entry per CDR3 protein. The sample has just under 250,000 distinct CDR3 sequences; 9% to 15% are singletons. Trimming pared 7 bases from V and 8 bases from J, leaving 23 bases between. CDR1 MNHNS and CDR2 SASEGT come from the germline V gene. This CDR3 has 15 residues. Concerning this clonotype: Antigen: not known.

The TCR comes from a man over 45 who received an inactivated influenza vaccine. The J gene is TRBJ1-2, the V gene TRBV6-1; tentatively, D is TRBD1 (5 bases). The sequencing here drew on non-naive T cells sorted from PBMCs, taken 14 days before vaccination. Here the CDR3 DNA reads TGTGCCAGCACCTGGGGGACCCTCTCCGGTGGAGGCTACACCTTC. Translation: CASTWGTLSGGGYTF.